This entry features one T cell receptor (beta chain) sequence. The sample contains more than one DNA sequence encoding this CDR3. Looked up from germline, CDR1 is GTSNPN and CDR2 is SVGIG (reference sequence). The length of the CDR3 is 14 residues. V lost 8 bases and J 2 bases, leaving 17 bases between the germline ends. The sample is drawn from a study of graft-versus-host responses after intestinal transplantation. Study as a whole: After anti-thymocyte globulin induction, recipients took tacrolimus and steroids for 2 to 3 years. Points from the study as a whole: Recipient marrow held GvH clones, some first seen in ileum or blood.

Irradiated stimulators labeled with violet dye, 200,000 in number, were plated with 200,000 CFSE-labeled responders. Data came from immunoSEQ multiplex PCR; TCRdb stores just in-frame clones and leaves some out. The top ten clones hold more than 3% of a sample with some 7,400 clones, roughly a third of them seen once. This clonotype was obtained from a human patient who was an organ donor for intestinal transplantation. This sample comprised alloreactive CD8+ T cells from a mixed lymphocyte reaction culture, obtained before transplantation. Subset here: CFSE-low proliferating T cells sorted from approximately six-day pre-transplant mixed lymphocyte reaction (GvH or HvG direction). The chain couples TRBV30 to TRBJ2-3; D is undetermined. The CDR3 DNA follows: TGTGCCCTATCCCCCCTCTATTTCACAGATACGCAGTATTTT. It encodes CALSPLYFTDTQYF. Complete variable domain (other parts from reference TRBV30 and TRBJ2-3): SQTIHQWPATLVQPVGSPLSLECTVEGTSNPNLYWYRQAAGRGLQLLFYSVGIGQISSEVPQNLSASRPQDRQFILSSKKLLLSDSGFYLCALSPLYFTDTQYFGPGTRLTVL.